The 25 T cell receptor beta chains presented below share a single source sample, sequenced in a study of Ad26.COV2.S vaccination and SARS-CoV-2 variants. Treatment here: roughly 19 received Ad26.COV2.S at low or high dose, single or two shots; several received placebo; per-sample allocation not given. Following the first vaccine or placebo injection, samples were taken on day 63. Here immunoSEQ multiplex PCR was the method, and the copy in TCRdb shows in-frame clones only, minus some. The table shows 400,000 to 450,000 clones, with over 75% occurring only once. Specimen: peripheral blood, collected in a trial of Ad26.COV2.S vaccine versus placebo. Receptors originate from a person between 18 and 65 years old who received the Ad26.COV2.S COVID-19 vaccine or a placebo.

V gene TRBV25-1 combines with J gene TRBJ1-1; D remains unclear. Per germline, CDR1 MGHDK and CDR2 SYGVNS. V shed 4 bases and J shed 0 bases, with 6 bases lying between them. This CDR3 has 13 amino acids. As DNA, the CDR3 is TGTGCCAGCAGTGGTGGGGTGAACACTGAAGCTTTCTTT. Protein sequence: CASSGGVNTEAFF. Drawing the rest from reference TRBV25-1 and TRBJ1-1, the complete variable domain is EADIYQTPRYLVIGTGKKITLECSQTMGHDKMYWYQQDPGMELHLIHYSYGVNSTEKGDLSSESTVSRIRTEHFPLTLESARPSHTSQYLCASSGGVNTEAFFGQGTRLTVV.

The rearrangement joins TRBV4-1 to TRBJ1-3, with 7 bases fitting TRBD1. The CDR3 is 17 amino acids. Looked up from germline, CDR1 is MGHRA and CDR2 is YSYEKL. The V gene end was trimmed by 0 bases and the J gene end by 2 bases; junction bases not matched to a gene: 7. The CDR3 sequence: CASSQDGTRGAGNTIYF. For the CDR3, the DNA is TGCGCCAGCAGCCAAGACGGAACCAGGGGGGCTGGAAACACCATATATTTT.

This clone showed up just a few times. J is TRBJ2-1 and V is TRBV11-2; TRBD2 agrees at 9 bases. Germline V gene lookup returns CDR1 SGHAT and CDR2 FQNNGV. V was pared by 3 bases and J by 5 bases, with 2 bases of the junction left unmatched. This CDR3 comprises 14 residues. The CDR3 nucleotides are TGTGCCAGCAGCTTCCGGACTAGCGACAATGAGCAGTTCTTC. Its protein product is CASSFRTSDNEQFF.

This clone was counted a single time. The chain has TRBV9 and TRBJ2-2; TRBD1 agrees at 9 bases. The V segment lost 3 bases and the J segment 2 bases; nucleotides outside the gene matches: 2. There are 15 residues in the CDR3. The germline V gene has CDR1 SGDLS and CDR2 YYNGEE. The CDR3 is CASSAGQGNTGELFF. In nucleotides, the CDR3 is TGTGCCAGCAGCGCGGGACAGGGAAACACCGGGGAGCTGTTTTTT.

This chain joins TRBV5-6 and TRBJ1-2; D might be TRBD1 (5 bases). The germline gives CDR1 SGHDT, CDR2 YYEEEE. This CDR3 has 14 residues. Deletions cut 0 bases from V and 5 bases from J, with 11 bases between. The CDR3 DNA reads TGTGCCAGCAGCTTGGATGGCAGGGATTATGGCTACACCTTC. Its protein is CASSLDGRDYGYTF. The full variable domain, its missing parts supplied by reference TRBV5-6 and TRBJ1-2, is DAGVTQSPTHLIKTRGQQVTLRCSPKSGHDTVSWYQQALGQGPQFIFQYYEEEERQRGNFPDRFSGHQFPNYSSELNVNALLLGDSALYLCASSLDGRDYGYTFGSGTRLTVV.

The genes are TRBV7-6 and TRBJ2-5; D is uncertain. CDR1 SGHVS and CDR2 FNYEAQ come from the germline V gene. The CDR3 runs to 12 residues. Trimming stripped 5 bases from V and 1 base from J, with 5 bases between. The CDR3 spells CASSGRQETQYF. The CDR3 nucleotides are TGTGCCAGCAGCGGCCGCCAAGAGACCCAGTACTTC.

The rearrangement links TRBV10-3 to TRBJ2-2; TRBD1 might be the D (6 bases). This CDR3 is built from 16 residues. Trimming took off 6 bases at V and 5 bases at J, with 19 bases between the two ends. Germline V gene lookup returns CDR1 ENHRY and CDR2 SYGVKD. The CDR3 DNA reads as TGTGCCATCAGACGGACAGAGGGGACGGGGACCGGGGAGCTGTTTTTT. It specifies CAIRRTEGTGTGELFF.

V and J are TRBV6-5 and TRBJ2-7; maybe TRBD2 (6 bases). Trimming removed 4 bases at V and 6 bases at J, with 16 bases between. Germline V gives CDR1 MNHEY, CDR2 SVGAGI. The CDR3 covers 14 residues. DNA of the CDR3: TGTGCCAGCAGTTCGGGACTTCCGGGTGCCGAGCAGTACTTC. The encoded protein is CASSSGLPGAEQYF.

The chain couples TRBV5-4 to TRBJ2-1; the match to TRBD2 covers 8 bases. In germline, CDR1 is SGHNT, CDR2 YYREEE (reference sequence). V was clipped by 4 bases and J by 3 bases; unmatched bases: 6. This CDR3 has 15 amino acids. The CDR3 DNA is TGTGCCAGCAGCGAGCGGGAGCCCCACTACAATGAGCAGTTCTTC. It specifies CASSEREPHYNEQFF.

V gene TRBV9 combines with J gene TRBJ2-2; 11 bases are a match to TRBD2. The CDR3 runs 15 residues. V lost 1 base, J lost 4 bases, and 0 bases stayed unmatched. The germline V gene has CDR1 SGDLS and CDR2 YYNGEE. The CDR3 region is CASSVLAGGTGELFF. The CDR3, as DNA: TGTGCCAGCAGCGTACTAGCGGGAGGCACCGGGGAGCTGTTTTTT. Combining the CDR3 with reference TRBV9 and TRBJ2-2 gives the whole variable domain DSGVTQTPKHLITATGQRVTLRCSPRSGDLSVYWYQQSLDQGLQFLIQYYNGEERAKGNILERFSAQQFPDLHSELNLSSLELGDSALYFCASSVLAGGTGELFFGEGSRLTVL.

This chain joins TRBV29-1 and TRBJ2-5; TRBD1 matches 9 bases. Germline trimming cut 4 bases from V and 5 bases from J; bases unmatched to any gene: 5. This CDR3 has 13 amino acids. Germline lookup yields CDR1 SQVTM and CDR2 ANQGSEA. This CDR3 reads CSVGGTGWETQYF. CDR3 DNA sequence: TGCAGCGTTGGGGGGACAGGGTGGGAGACCCAGTACTTC.

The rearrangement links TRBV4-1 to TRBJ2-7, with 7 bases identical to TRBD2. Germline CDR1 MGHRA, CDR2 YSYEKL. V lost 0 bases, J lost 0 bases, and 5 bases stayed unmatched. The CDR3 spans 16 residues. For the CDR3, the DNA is TGCGCCAGCAGCCAAGATATTGCTAGCGGCTCCTACGAGCAGTACTTC. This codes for CASSQDIASGSYEQYF.

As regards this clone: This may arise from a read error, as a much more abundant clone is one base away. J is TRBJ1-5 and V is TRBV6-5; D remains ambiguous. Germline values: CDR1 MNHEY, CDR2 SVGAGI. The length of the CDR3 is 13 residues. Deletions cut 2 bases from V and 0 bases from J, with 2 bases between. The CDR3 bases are TGTGCCAGCAGTTACCATAGCAATCAGCCCCAGCATTTT. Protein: CASSYHSNQPQHF.

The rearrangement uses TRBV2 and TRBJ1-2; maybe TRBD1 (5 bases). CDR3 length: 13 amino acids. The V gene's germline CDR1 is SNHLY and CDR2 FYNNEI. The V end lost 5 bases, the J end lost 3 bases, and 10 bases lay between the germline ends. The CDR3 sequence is CASSYTGDYGYTF. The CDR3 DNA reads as TGTGCCAGCAGTTATACAGGCGACTATGGCTACACCTTC.

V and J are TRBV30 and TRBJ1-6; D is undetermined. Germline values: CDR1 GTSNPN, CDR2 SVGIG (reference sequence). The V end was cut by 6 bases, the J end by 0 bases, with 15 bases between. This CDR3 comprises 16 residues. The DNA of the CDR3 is TGTGCCTGCAACCCGGCAGGCAGCTCCTATAATTCACCCCTCCACTTT. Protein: CACNPAGSSYNSPLHF.

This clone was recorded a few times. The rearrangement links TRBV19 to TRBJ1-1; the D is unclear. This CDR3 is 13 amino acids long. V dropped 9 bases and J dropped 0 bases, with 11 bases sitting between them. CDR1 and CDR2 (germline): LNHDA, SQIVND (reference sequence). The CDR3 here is CASLGTLNTEAFF. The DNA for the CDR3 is TGTGCCAGCCTGGGCACTCTGAACACTGAAGCTTTCTTT.

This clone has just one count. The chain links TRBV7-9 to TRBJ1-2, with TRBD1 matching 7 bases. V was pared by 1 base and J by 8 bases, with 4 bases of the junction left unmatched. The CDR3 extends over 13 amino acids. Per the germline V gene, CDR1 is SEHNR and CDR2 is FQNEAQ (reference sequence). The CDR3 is CASSLEGGEGYTF. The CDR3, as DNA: TGTGCCAGCAGCTTAGAAGGGGGCGAAGGCTACACCTTC.

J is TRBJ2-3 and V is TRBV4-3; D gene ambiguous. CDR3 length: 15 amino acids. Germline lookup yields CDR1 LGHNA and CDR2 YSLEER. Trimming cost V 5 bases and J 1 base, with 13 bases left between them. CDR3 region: CASSSLTAGTDTQYF. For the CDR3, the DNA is TGCGCCAGCAGCTCACTCACGGCAGGCACAGATACGCAGTATTTT.

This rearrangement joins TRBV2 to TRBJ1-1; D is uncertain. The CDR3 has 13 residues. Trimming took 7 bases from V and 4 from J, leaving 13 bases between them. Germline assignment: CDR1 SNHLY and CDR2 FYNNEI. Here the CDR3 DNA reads TGTGCCAGCAAGGGCGAGGGCGCCACTGAAGCTTTCTTT. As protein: CASKGEGATEAFF.

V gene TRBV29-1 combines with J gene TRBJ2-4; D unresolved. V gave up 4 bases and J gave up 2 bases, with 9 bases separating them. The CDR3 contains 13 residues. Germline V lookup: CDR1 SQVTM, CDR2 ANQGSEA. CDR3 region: CSVVSDTKNIQYF. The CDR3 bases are TGCAGCGTTGTGAGCGATACCAAAAACATTCAGTACTTC. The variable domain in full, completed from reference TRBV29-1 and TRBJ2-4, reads SAVISQKPSRDICQRGTSLTIQCQVDSQVTMMFWYRQQPGQSLTLIATANQGSEATYESGFVIDKFPISRPNLTFSTLTVSNMSPEDSSIYLCSVVSDTKNIQYFGAGTRLSVL.

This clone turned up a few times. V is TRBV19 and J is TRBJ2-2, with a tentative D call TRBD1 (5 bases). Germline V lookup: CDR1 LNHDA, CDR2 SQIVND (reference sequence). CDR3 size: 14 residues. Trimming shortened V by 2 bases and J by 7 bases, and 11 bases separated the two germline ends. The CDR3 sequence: CASSIYAGNGELFF. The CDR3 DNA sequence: TGTGCCAGTAGTATATACGCAGGGAACGGGGAGCTGTTTTTT.

CDR3 DNA: TGTGCCAGCAGCAATGGACCGAACACTGAAGCTTTCTTT. Its protein product is CASSNGPNTEAFF. The genes are TRBV7-2 and TRBJ1-1; D uncertain. The CDR3 spans 13 residues. CDR1 SGHTA and CDR2 FQGNSA come from the germline V gene. The ends were cut back, 5 bases at V and 1 base at J, with 8 bases in the middle. The variable domain in full, completed from reference TRBV7-2 and TRBJ1-1, reads GAGVSQSPSNKVTEKGKDVELRCDPISGHTALYWYRQSLGQGLEFLIYFQGNSAPDKSGLPSDRFSAERTGGSVSTLTIQRTQQEDSAVYLCASSNGPNTEAFFGQGTRLTVV.

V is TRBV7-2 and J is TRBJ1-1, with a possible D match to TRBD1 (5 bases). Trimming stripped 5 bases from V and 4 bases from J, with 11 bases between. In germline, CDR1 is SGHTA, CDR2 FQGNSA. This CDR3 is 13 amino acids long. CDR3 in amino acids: CASSGTVGTEAFF. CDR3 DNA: TGTGCCAGCAGCGGGACGGTGGGCACTGAAGCTTTCTTT.

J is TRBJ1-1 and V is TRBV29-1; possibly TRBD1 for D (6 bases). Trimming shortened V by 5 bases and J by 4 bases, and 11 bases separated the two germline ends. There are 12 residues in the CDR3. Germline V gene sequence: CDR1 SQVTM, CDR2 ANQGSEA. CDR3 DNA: TGCAGCGTTCTTTCGGGGGCCACTGAAGCTTTCTTT. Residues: CSVLSGATEAFF.

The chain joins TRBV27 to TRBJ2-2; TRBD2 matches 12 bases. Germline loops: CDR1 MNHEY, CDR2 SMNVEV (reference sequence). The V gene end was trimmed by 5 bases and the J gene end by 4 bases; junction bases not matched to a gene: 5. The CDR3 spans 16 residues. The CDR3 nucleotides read TGTGCCAGCAGTGCCGGACTAGCGGGACTCACCGGGGAGCTGTTTTTT. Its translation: CASSAGLAGLTGELFF.